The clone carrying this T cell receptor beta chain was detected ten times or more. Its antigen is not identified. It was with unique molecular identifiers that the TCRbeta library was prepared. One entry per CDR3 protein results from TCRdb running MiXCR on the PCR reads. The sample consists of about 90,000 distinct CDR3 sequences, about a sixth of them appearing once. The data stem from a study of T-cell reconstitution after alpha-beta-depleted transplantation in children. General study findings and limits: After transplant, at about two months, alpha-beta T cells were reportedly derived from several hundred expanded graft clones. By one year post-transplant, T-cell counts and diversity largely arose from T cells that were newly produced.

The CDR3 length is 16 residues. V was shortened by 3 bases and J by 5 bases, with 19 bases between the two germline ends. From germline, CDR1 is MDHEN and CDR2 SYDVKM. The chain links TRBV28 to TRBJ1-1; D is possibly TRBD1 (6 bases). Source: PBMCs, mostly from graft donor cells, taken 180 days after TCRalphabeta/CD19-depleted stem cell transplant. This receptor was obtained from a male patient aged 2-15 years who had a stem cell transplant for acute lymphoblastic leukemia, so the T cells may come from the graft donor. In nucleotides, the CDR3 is TGTGCCAGCAGTTTCTCTTTAGGAGGGGGGGATACTGAAGCTTTCTTT. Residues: CASSFSLGGGDTEAFF.